One sample yielded the 8 T cell receptor beta chains listed below, sequenced in a study of T cells after posttransplantation cyclophosphamide. Treatment was busulfan-fludarabine conditioning, a marrow graft, and cyclophosphamide on days +3 and +4. Profiling relied on immunoSEQ multiplex PCR, and the TCRdb table lists in-frame clones only, not all of them. The table includes about 22,000 clones, 80% to 90% detected once. Sample: PBMCs, taken after allogeneic stem cell transplant with posttransplant cyclophosphamide. The receptors here all came from a female patient aged 30-39 years who received an allogeneic stem cell transplant from an unrelated donor, was CMV-positive, and had no GVHD. Some T cells may originate from the graft donor.

The gene calls are TRBV28 and TRBJ1-2; TRBD1 is a possible D gene (6 bases). CDR1 MDHEN and CDR2 SYDVKM come from the germline V gene. V was clipped by 6 bases and J by 4 bases, with 12 bases between them. The CDR3 is 13 amino acids. Written as DNA, the CDR3 is TGTGCCAGCAGCCCGGACAGAGTCTATGGCTACACCTTC. It specifies CASSPDRVYGYTF.

V and J are TRBV4-3 and TRBJ1-6; 7 nucleotides align to TRBD1. The CDR3 contains 16 residues. V was clipped by 0 bases and J by 8 bases; unmatched bases: 7. The germline V gene has CDR1 LGHNA and CDR2 YSLEER. The DNA for the CDR3 is TGCGCCAGCAGCCAAGATTGGGGGACAGTAGATTCACCCCTCCACTTT. Translation: CASSQDWGTVDSPLHF.

V gene TRBV5-6 combines with J gene TRBJ2-1, with D uncertain. Trimming cost V 0 bases and J 8 bases, with 6 bases left between them. The germline V gene encodes CDR1 SGHDT and CDR2 YYEEEE. The CDR3 totals 12 residues. Here the CDR3 DNA reads TGTGCCAGCAGCTTGGGGAGAGATGAGCAGTTCTTC. Protein: CASSLGRDEQFF. Filled out from reference TRBV5-6 and TRBJ2-1, the complete variable domain reads DAGVTQSPTHLIKTRGQQVTLRCSPKSGHDTVSWYQQALGQGPQFIFQYYEEEERQRGNFPDRFSGHQFPNYSSELNVNALLLGDSALYLCASSLGRDEQFFGPGTRLTVL.

This chain joins TRBV6-5 and TRBJ2-7, with D uncertain. V was shortened by 0 bases and J by 1 base, with 7 bases between the two germline ends. The CDR3 has 14 amino acids. CDR1 and CDR2 (germline): MNHEY, SVGAGI. The CDR3 loop is CASSYSIGSYEQYF. The CDR3 nucleotides are TGTGCCAGCAGTTACTCGATCGGTTCCTACGAGCAGTACTTC.

The chain recombines TRBV7-9 with TRBJ2-7, with D possibly being TRBD1 (5 bases). The V end was cut by 1 base, the J end by 2 bases, with 9 bases between. The length of the CDR3 is 14 residues. The germline V gene encodes CDR1 SEHNR and CDR2 FQNEAQ (reference sequence). The CDR3 bases are TGTGCCAGCAGCTTAGGACAGACCCCCTACGAGCAGTACTTC. Amino acids: CASSLGQTPYEQYF.

The chain links TRBV14 to TRBJ2-7; 8 positions agree with TRBD1. V gave up 0 bases and J gave up 6 bases; unmatched junction bases: 4. The CDR3 covers 14 residues. Germline lookup yields CDR1 SGHDN and CDR2 FVKESK. The CDR3 coding sequence is TGTGCCAGCAGCCAAGATGACAGGGGAGGCGAGCAGTACTTC. Residues: CASSQDDRGGEQYF. The full variable domain, its missing parts supplied by reference TRBV14 and TRBJ2-7, is EAGVTQFPSHSVIEKGQTVTLRCDPISGHDNLYWYRRVMGKEIKFLLHFVKESKQDESGMPNNRFLAERTGGTYSTLKVQPAELEDSGVYFCASSQDDRGGEQYFGPGTRLTVT.

The chain couples TRBV5-4 to TRBJ2-7, with 12 bases identical to TRBD2. The CDR3 length is 17 residues. Trimming removed 1 base from V and 6 bases from J; junction bases left unmatched: 11. Germline V gene lookup returns CDR1 SGHNT and CDR2 YYREEE (reference sequence). In DNA form, the CDR3 reads TGTGCCAGCAGCTTGACCGGGACTAGCGGGCGGAGGGGCGAGCAGTACTTC. Encoded protein: CASSLTGTSGRRGEQYF. The full variable domain, completed using reference TRBV5-4 and TRBJ2-7, is ETGVTQSPTHLIKTRGQQVTLRCSSQSGHNTVSWYQQALGQGPQFIFQYYREEENGRGNFPPRFSGLQFPNYSSELNVNALELDDSALYLCASSLTGTSGRRGEQYFGPGTRLTVT.

The V gene is TRBV27, the J gene TRBJ2-5; 7 bases map to TRBD2. Germline CDR1 and CDR2: MNHEY and SMNVEV (reference sequence). With V trimmed by 5 bases and J by 5 bases, 17 bases remained unmatched. The CDR3 loop spans 17 amino acids. The CDR3 spells CASSPLGLEGSWETQYF. The DNA of the CDR3 is TGTGCCAGCAGTCCCCTCGGACTAGAGGGTAGTTGGGAGACCCAGTACTTC.